What follows is one T cell receptor (beta chain) and its context. The junction departs from germline at one end; a sequencing error may be responsible. Followed over time, Seattle patients had been enrolled while infection was active. TCRdb's table, derived via immunoSEQ multiplex PCR, lists solely in-frame clones and lacks some. The sample carries 500,000 to 600,000 clones, 85% to 90% recorded once. This sample was included in a study of blood T cell repertoires in COVID-19. The overall study: Samples of COVID-19 (acute and convalescent) were obtained from the United States, Italy and Spain. Nucleic acid was either cDNA or gDNA, and it came from T cells, B-cell-depleted T cells, or PBMCs.

The germline CDR1 and CDR2 sequences are SNHLY and FYNNEI. This CDR3 contains 12 residues. The clonotype comes from a woman aged 45-65 years with COVID-19, enrolled during active disease. This sequence joins TRBV2 and TRBJ2-5, with D tentatively TRBD2 (6 bases). Sequencing was carried out using peripheral blood. CDR3 DNA sequence: TGTGCCAGCAGTCGAGAAACCGGGACTTCCGACTTC. Translated: CASSRETGTSDF.